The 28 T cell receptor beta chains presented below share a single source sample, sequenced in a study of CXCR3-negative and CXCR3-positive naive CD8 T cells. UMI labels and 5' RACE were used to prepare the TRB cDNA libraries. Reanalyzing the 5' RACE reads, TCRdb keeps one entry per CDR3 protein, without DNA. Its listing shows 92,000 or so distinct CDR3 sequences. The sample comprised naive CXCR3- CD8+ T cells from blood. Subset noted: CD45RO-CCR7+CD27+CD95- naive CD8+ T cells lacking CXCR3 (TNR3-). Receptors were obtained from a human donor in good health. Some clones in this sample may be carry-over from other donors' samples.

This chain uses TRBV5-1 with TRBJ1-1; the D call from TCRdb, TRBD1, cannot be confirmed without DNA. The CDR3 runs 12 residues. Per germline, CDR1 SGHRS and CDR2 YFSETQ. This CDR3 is CASSLEGVEAFF.

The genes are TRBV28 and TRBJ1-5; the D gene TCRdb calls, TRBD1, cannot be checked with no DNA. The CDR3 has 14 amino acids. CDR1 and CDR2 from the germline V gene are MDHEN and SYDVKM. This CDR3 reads CASSQGQENQPQHF.

The CDR3 protein is CSASDEAQPYNEQFF. The chain links TRBV20-1 to TRBJ2-1; TCRdb returns TRBD1, unconfirmable since there is no DNA. This CDR3 spans 15 amino acids. Germline V CDR1 and CDR2: DFQATT, SNEGSKA (reference sequence).

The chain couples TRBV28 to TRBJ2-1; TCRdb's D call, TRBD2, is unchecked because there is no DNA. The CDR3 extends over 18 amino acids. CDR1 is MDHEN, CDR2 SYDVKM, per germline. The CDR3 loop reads CASSTVSLGLAVDNEQFF.

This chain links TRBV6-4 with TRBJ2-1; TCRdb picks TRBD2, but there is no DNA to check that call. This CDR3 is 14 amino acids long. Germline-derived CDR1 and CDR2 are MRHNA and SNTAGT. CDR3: CASSEKAENNEQFF.

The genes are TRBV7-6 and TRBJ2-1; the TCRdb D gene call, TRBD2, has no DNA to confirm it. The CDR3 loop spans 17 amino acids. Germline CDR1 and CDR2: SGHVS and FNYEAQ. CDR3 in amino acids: CASSLVKIAGAYNEQFF. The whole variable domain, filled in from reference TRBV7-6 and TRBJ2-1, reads GAGVSQSPRYKVTKRGQDVALRCDPISGHVSLYWYRQALGQGPEFLTYFNYEAQQDKSGLPNDRFSAERPEGSISTLTIQRTEQRDSAMYRCASSLVKIAGAYNEQFFGPGTRLTVL.

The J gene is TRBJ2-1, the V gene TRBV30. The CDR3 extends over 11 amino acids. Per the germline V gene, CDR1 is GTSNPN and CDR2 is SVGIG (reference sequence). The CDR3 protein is CAWSYDSEQFF.

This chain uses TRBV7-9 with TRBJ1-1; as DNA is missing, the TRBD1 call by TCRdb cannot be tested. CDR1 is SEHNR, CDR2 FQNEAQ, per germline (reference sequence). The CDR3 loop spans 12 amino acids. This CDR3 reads CASSSAGAEAFF.

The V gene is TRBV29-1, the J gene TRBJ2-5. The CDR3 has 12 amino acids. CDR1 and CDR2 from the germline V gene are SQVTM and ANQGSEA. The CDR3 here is CSVDSEQETQYF.

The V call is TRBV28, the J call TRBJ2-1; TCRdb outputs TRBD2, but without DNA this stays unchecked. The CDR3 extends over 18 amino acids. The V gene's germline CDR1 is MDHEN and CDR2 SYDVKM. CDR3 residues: CASSPTSGKGPIYNEQFF.

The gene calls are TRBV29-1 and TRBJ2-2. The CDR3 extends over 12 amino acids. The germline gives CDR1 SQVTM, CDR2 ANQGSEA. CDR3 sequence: CSGLEYSGELFF.

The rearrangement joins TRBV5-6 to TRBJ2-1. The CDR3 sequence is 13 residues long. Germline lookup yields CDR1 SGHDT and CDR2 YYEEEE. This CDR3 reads CASSLVGYSEQFF.

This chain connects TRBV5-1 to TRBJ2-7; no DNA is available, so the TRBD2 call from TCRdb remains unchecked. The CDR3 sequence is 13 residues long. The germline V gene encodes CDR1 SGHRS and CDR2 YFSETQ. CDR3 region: CASSGGGFYEQYF.

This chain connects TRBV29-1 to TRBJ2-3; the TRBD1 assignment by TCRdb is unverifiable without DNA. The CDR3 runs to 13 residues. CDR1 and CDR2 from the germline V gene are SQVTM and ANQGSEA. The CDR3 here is CSVEAGTTDTQYF.

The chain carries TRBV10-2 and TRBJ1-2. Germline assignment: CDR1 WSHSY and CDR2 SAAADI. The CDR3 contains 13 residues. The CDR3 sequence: CASSDSRSYGYTF.

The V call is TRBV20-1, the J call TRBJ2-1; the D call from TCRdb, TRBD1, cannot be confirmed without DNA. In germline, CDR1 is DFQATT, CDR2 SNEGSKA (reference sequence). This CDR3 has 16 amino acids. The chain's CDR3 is CSARDLETGFDNEQFF.

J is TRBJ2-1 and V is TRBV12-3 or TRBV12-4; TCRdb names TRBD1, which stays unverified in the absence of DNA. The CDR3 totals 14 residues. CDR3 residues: CASSTGGIYNEQFF.

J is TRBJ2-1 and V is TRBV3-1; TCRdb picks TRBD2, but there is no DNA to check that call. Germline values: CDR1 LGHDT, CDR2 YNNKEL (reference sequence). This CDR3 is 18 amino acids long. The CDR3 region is CASSHKNLGTSGRNEQFF.

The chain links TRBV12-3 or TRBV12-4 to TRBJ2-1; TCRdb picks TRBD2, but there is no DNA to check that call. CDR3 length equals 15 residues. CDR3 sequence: CASSLWTSVYNEQFF.

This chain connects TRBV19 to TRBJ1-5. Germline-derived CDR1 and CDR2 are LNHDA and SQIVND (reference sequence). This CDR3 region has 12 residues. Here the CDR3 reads CASTFGNQPQHF.

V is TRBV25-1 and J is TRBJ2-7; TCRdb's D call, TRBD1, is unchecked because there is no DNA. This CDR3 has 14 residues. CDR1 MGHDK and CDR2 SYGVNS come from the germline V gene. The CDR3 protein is CASSVRGRAYEQYF.

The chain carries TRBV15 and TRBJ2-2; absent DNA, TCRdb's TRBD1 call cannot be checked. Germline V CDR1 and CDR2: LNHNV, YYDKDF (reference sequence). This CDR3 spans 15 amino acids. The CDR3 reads CATSRDRGDTGELFF.

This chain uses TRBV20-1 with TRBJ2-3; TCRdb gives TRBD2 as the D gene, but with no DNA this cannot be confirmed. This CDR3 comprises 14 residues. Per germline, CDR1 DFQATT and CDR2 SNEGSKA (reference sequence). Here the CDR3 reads CSAGTSVRTDTQYF.

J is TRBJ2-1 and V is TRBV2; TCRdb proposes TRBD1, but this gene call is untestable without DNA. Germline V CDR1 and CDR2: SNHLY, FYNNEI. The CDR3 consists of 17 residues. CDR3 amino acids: CASILGVLGGLYNEQFF. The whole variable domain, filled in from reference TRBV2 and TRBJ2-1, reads EPEVTQTPSHQVTQMGQEVILRCVPISNHLYFYWYRQILGQKVEFLVSFYNNEISEKSEIFDDQFSVERPDGSNFTLKIRSTKLEDSAMYFCASILGVLGGLYNEQFFGPGTRLTVL.

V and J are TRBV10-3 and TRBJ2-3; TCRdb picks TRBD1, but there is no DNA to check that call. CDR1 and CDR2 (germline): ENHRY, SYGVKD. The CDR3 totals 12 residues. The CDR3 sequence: CATTDRPDTQYF.

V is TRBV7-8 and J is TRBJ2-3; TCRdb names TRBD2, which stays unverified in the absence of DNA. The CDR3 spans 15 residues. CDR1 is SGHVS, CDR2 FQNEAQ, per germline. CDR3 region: CASSSVAGGPDTQYF.

CDR3 sequence: CSHTGINTGELFF. V gene TRBV29-1 combines with J gene TRBJ2-2; lacking DNA, the TRBD1 call made by TCRdb goes unchecked. Germline V lookup: CDR1 SQVTM, CDR2 ANQGSEA. This CDR3 is built from 13 residues.

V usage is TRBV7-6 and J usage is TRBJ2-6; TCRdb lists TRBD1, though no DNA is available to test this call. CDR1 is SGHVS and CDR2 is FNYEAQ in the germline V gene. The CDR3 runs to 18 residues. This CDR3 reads CASSPQRTVRSGANVLTF.